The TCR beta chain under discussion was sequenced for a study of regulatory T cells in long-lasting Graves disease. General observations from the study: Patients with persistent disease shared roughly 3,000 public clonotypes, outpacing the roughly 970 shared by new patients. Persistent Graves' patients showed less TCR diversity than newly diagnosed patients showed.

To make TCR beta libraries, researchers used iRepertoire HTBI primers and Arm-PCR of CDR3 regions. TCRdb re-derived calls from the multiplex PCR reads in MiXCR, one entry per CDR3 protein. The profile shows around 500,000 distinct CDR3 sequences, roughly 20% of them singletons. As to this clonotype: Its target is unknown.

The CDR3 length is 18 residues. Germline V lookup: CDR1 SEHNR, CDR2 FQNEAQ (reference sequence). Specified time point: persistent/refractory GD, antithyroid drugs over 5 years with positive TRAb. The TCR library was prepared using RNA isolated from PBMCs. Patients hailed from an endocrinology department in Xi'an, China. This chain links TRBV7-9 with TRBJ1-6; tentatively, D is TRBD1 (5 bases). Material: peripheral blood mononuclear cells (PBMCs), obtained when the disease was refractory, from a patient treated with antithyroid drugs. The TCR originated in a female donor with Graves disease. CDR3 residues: CTDRNPGPKTTYNSPLHF. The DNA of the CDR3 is TGTACAGACAGAAACCCGGGCCCGAAGACAACTTATAATTCACCCCTCCACTTT.